The subject of this entry is one T cell receptor (beta chain). Its antigen is currently unknown. In germline, CDR1 is LNHNV, CDR2 YYDKDF (reference sequence). The V and J ends lost 0 bases and 9 bases, in that order; junction bases with no gene match: 8. The CDR3 length is 17 residues. Assay: immunoSEQ multiplex PCR; the TCRdb copy retains only in-frame clones and omits some. The sample has roughly 700,000 clones, approximately 79% seen once; the top ten hold 1.5% to 2%. This entry comes from a study of shared clonotypes between healthy human individuals. On the study more broadly: The study enrolled a couple of women and a few men aged 18 to 49. General study points: Larger richness was generally estimated for naive than memory subsets. Clonotypes shared by all four sorted-subset donors had higher generation probabilities than non-shared clonotypes. Though the depth was large, rarefaction showed that sorted-subset sequencing was incomplete.

The V call is TRBV15, the J call TRBJ2-3, with 14 bases identical to TRBD2. This clonotype was sampled from a woman under 40 in good health. Sequenced material: memory CD4+ T cells sorted from blood. Subset here: CD45RA-negative fraction. The CDR3 spells CATSREVGGLAGGTQYF. DNA of the CDR3: TGTGCCACCAGCAGAGAAGTAGGTGGACTAGCGGGAGGAACGCAGTATTTT.